This TCR beta chain was found in a study of cytotoxic CD8 clonotypes in ibrutinib-treated CLL. This clone was recorded a few times. J gave up 2 bases and V 8 bases, and 6 bases lay outside the gene matches. Germline loops: CDR1 MNHEY, CDR2 SMNVEV (reference sequence). CDR3 size: 14 residues. Measured with immunoSEQ multiplex PCR; TCRdb has only the in-frame clones, and not every one. Here the sample spans roughly 100,000 clones, around 73% being singletons. This clonotype was sampled from a human donor with chronic lymphocytic leukemia. The specimen was PBMCs, collected after 12 months of ibrutinib treatment. V usage is TRBV27 and J usage is TRBJ2-7, with 10 bases matching TRBD1. The CDR3 here is CASRGTGVPYEQYF. CDR3 sequence (DNA): TGTGCCAGCCGGGGGACAGGGGTCCCCTACGAGCAGTACTTC.